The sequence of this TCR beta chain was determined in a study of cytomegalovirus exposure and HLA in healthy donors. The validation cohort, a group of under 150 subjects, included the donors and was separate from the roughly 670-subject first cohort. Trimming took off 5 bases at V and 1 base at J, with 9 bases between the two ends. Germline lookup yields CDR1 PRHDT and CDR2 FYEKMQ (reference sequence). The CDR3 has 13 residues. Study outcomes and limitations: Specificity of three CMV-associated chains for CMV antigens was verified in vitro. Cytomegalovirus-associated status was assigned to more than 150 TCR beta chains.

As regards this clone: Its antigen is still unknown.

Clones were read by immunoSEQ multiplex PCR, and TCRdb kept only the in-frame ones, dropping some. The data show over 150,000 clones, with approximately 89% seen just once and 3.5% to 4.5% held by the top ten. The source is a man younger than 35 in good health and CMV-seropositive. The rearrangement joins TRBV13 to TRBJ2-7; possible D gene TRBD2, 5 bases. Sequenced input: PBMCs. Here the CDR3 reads CASSLTRSYEQYF. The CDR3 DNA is TGTGCCAGCAGCCTTACTAGATCCTACGAGCAGTACTTC. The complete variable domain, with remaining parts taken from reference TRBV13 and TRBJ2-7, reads AAGVIQSPRHLIKEKRETATLKCYPIPRHDTVYWYQQGPGQDPQFLISFYEKMQSDKGSIPDRFSAQQFSDYHSELNMSSLELGDSALYFCASSLTRSYEQYFGPGTRLTVT.